This TCR beta chain appears in the sequencing data of a study of T cells in Graves' hyperthyroidism and ophthalmopathy. Study background: Peripheral blood was collected at initial diagnosis, before any treatment. Study-level findings and limits: In simple terms, a model built on 13 V-J features told ophthalmopathy apart from stable hyperthyroidism.

Amplified TCR beta CDR3 regions derived from RNA transcripts. TCR CDR3 regions were first amplified by RT-PCR with HTBI primers. TCRdb analysed the multiplex PCR reads with MiXCR anew, one entry per CDR3 protein. Among 450,000 to 600,000 distinct CDR3 sequences, around 15% were seen once, and the ten largest hold 14%. V lost 1 base, J lost 5 bases, and 9 bases lay in between. This CDR3 region has 14 residues. Germline CDR1 and CDR2: MNHNS and SASEGT. In its sample, this clonotype was seen many times. The antigen remains undetermined. Participants, patients aged 18 to 65, had newly diagnosed hyperthyroidism with a duration under 2 months.

The rearrangement uses TRBV6-1 and TRBJ1-5; D is ambiguous. This receptor was identified in a woman between 40 and 55 years old with Graves' hyperthyroidism. The sample comprised blood. The CDR3 DNA reads TGTGCCAGCAGTGAAGGGGTCAGGTATCAGCCCCAGCATTTT. Translated: CASSEGVRYQPQHF.